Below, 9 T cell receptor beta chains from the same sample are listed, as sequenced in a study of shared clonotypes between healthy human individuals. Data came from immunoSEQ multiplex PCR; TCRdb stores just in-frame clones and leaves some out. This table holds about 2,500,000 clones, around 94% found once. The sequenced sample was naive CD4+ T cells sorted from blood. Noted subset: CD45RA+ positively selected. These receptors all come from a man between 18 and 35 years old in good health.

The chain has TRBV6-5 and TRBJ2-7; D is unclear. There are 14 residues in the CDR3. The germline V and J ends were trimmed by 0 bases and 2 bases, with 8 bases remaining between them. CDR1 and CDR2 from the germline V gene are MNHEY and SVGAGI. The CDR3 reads CASSYSQPAYEQYF. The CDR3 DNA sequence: TGTGCCAGCAGTTACTCGCAGCCTGCCTACGAGCAGTACTTC.

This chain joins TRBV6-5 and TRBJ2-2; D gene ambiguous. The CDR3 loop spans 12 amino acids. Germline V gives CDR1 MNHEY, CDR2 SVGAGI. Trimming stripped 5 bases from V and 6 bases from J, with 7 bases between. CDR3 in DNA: TGTGCCAGCAGTCGGAGTCCCGGGGAGCTGTTTTTT. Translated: CASSRSPGELFF.

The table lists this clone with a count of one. The CDR3 here is CAISESLKEQYF. The CDR3 region has the DNA TGTGCCATCAGTGAGTCCCTGAAGGAGCAGTACTTC. The chain employs TRBV10-3 and TRBJ2-7; D gene ambiguous. V was trimmed by 0 bases and J by 7 bases, leaving 7 bases between them. This CDR3 is built from 12 residues. CDR1 and CDR2 from the germline V gene are ENHRY and SYGVKD.

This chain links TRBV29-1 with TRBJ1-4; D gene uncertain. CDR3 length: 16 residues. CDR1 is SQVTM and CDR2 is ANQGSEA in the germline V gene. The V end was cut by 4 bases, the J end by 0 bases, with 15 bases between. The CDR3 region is CSVGFGSLTTNEKLFF. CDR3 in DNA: TGCAGCGTTGGCTTCGGGTCTCTCACAACTAATGAAAAACTGTTTTTT.

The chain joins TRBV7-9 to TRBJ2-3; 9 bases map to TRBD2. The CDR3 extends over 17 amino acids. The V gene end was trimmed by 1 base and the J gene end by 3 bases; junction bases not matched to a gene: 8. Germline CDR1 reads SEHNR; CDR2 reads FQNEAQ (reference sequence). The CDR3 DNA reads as TGTGCCAGCAGCTTAGGTTTGGCGGGAGGGGTGACAGATACGCAGTATTTT. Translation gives CASSLGLAGGVTDTQYF.

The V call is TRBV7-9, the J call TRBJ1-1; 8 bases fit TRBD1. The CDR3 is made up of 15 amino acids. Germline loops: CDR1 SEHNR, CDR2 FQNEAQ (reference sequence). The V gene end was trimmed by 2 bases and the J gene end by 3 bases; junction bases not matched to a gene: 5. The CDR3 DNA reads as TGTGCCAGCAGCTTATGGGACAGGCGTTACACTGAAGCTTTCTTT. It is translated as CASSLWDRRYTEAFF.

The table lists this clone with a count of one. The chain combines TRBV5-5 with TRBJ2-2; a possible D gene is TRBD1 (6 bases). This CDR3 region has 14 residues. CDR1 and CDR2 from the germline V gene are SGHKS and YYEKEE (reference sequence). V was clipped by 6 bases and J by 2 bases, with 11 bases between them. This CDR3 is CASNPDSNTGELFF. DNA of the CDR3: TGTGCCAGCAACCCGGACAGTAACACCGGGGAGCTGTTTTTT.

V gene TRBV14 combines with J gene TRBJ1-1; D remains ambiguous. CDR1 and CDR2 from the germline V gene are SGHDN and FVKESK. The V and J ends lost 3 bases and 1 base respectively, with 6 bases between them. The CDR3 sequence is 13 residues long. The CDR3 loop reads CASSQNRNTEAFF. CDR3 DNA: TGTGCCAGCAGCCAGAACAGGAACACTGAAGCTTTCTTT.

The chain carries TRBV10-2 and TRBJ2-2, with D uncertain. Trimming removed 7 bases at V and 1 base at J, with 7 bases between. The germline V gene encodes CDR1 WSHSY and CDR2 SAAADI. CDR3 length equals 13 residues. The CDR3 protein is CASMAENTGELFF. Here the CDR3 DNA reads TGCGCCAGCATGGCAGAGAACACCGGGGAGCTGTTTTTT.